This T cell receptor beta chain was sequenced for a study of a mutant IDH1 vaccine in newly diagnosed glioma (dated by TCRdb to about 2021). About the study as a whole: Of the 25 to 40 patients who were treated, 62.5% were male and approximately 38% were female, and the mean age was approximately 40 years. Prior to enrollment, standard therapy consisting of radiotherapy alone, temozolomide alone, or radiochemotherapy with temozolomide had been administered to patients, with the combination being received by most patients. Longitudinal TCRB deep sequencing was done for 25 to 30 treated patients, wherever samples were available for exploratory analyses. Peripheral blood was collected at six visits: V03 (baseline), V05, V07, V10, V12 and V13. Broader findings and caveats from the paper: Pseudoprogression appeared unrelated to alterations in the top peripheral T cell clonotypes detected by TCRB sequencing. The authors stated that sample limitations prevented analyses of patient blood samples from being reproduced. Immune responses induced by the vaccine were seen in over 80% of patients across multiple MHC alleles. Selection of PBMC samples for TCRB deep sequencing was based on availability.

The library was obtained by the immunoSEQ multiplex PCR assay. Following the manufacturer's protocol, the hsTCRB Kit was used to amplify rearranged TCR beta chain sequences. Sequencing of TCRB libraries was carried out on an Illumina MiSeq. The paper's processing steps were these. The kit vendor's proprietary platform handled demultiplexing, trimming and gene mapping. TCRdb obtained this table from immuneACCESS and retained in-frame rearrangements with V and J assigned. These tables miss some clones; where compared with another copy, unresolved V genes account for less than half of the shortfall, and the remainder is unexplained. The DNA was the basis for D and trimming; V, J and clone size are from that table. The sample table contains about 92,000 clones; only one count was recorded for 83% of them. Jointly, the top ten make up around 7% of the sample. Per the germline V gene, KGHSH is the CDR1 and LQKENI is the CDR2. Trimming costs V 5 bases and J 1 base, and their ends lie 5 bases apart. Including cysteine and phenylalanine, the CDR3 has 12 amino acids. The CDR3 DNA has 36 bases and is translated from base 1.

Comments on this clone: Which antigen it targets is not known. Base-call qualities are not available, and no considerably larger clone is one nucleotide away.

In light of the paper, this sample's time point label describes: baseline, week 1 (first vaccination visit). The treatment or condition tag for this specimen amounts to: pre-vaccination baseline after standard-of-care therapy. The donors had newly diagnosed IDH1-mutant astrocytomas of WHO grade 3 or 4 that showed loss of nuclear ATRX. The samples were drawn from NOA16, a multicentre, single-arm, open-label phase I trial in Germany that tested a mutant IDH1 peptide vaccine in humans for the first time. Blood drawn at visit V03 was used as the baseline sample for immunogenicity testing. Genomic DNA for TCRB sequencing was isolated from EDTA blood with the DNeasy Blood and Tissue Kit.

This sequence originates from a woman aged 45-65 years with glioma. The chain is made from TRBV18 and TRBJ1-1; TRBD1 is perhaps the D gene, given 5 matching bases. Source: PBMCs, taken from a glioma patient treated with radiotherapy, temozolomide or both. The bases are TGTGCCAGCTCAGGGACGAACACTGAAGCTTTCTTT. Translation gives CASSGTNTEAFF.